Listed below are T cell receptor beta chains from one sample, sequenced in a study of blood T cell repertoires in COVID-19. Method: immunoSEQ multiplex PCR; TCRdb's copy keeps in-frame clones and lacks some. The sample has about 190,000 clones, approximately 85% seen once; the top ten hold roughly 4.6%. The sequenced sample consisted of peripheral blood. Receptors were obtained from a woman in her seventies with active or convalescent COVID-19. CDR3s include the opening cysteine and the closing phenylalanine or tryptophan. D genes are given only for firm matches. A row's size may be missing; if present it is once, few, many or a size class.

- TRBJ1-5 TRBV19 - CASSTRVGGSMGNQPQHF TGTGCCAGTAGTACGCGAGTGGGGGGAAGCATGGGCAATCAGCCCCAGCATTTT
- TRBJ1-3 TRBV3-1/TRBV3-2 - CASSQDSWGGNTIYF TGTGCCAGCAGCCAAGATTCATGGGGGGGGAACACCATATATTTT
- TRBJ2-7 TRBV2 TRBD2 CASSLIGGPTSGTYYEQYF TGTGCCAGCAGCCTCATTGGGGGCCCTACTAGCGGGACTTACTACGAGCAGTACTTC
- TRBJ2-3 TRBV13 - CASSLVGGYTDTQYF TGTGCCAGCAGCTTAGTTGGCGGCTACACAGATACGCAGTATTTT
few TRBJ1-5 TRBV5-5 TRBD1 CASSPFVGDRLNQPQHF TGTGCCAGCAGCCCCTTCGTAGGGGACAGACTCAATCAGCCCCAGCATTTT
- TRBJ2-7 TRBV4-2 TRBD2 CASSQPGTSAAYEQYF TGTGCCAGCAGCCAACCTGGGACTAGCGCAGCCTACGAGCAGTACTTC
once TRBJ1-5 TRBV7-9 - CASSLPNQPQHF TGTGCCAGCAGCTTACCTAATCAGCCCCAGCATTTT
few TRBJ2-7 TRBV28 TRBD2 CASSHGLAGASYEQYF TGTGCCAGCAGTCACGGACTAGCGGGAGCCTCCTACGAGCAGTACTTC
- TRBJ2-2 TRBV11-2 - CASSLRRGTGELFF TGTGCCAGCAGCTTGCGACGGGGCACCGGGGAGCTGTTTTTT
- TRBJ2-7 TRBV27 TRBD2 CASSLTSGRFPYEQYF TGTGCCAGCAGTTTAACTAGCGGGAGGTTCCCCTACGAGCAGTACTTC
- TRBJ2-1 TRBV11-3 - CASSLGARSGEQFF TGTGCCAGCAGCTTAGGAGCTAGGTCTGGTGAGCAGTTCTTC
- TRBJ2-3 TRBV10-1 - CAVGYRGHLADTQYF TGCGCCGTAGGCTACCGAGGCCACCTCGCAGATACGCAGTATTTT
- TRBJ1-1 TRBV5-8 - CASTRENTEAFF TGTGCCAGCACCCGGGAGAACACTGAAGCTTTCTTT
- TRBJ2-2 TRBV10-3 TRBD2 CAISEPLDWLAGGREVSTGELFF TGTGCCATCAGTGAACCCCTGGATTGGCTAGCGGGAGGTAGGGAAGTCAGCACCGGGGAGCTGTTTTTT
- TRBJ1-1 TRBV11-2 - CASSLGGSNTEAFF TGTGCCAGCAGCTTGGGGGGGTCTAACACTGAAGCTTTCTTT
- TRBJ1-6 TRBV5-6 TRBD1 CASSWRLGTGGSYNSPLHF TGTGCCAGCAGCTGGAGACTCGGGACAGGAGGCTCCTATAATTCACCCCTCCACTTT
few TRBJ2-7 TRBV7-9 TRBD1 CASRQGSYEQYF TGTGCCAGCAGACAGGGGAGCTACGAGCAGTACTTC
- TRBJ1-4 TRBV15 - CATSRGGLNEKLFF TGTGCCACCAGCAGAGGGGGACTTAATGAAAAACTGTTTTTT
few TRBJ2-7 TRBV7-2 TRBD1 CASNLGTGASYEQYF TGTGCCAGCAACCTGGGGACAGGCGCATCCTACGAGCAGTACTTC
- TRBJ2-1 TRBV15 TRBD2 CATSSGGLAVYNEQFF TGTGCCACCAGCAGTGGGGGACTAGCGGTATACAATGAGCAGTTCTTC
- TRBJ1-6 TRBV12-5 - CASGRDGTPLHF TGTGCTAGTGGTCGCGACGGGACACCCCTCCACTTT
- TRBJ2-1 TRBV24-1 - CATSDTGGSYNEQFF TGTGCCACCAGTGACACCGGCGGCTCCTACAATGAGCAGTTCTTC
- TRBJ2-5 TRBV18 TRBD1 CASSLQARTGRETQYF TGTGCCAGCTCACTTCAGGCGAGGACAGGGCGGGAGACCCAGTACTTC
- TRBJ1-6 TRBV28 - CASSRWAVNNSPLHF TGTGCCAGCAGCCGTTGGGCAGTAAATAATTCACCCCTCCACTTT
few TRBJ2-7 TRBV18 TRBD1 CASSPLRGRRYEQYF TGTGCCAGCTCACCATTGAGGGGGCGGCGGTACGAGCAGTACTTC
- TRBJ2-7 TRBV27 TRBD2 CASSAGTSGTYEQYF TGTGCCAGCAGTGCGGGGACTAGCGGAACCTACGAGCAGTACTTC
- TRBJ2-2 TRBV27 TRBD1 CASSSPGQGFTGELFF TGTGCCAGCAGCTCGCCGGGACAGGGCTTCACCGGGGAGCTGTTTTTT
- TRBJ2-7 TRBV18 - CASSRGYQDEQYF TGTGCCAGCTCGCGCGGGTACCAGGACGAGCAGTACTTC
- TRBJ2-3 TRBV12-3/TRBV12-4 TRBD1 CASSSYRGDTQYF TGTGCCAGCAGTTCATACAGGGGTGATACGCAGTATTTT
- TRBJ2-2 TRBV5-1 - CASSYLGGTGELFF TGCGCCAGCAGCTACCTCGGTGGCACCGGGGAGCTGTTTTTT
- TRBJ1-3 TRBV5-1 - CASSPQSSGNTIYF TGCGCCAGCAGCCCACAGTCCTCTGGAAACACCATATATTTT
- TRBJ2-7 TRBV7-9 TRBD1 CASSFRDRAYEQYF TGTGCCAGCAGCTTCCGGGACAGGGCCTACGAGCAGTACTTC
- TRBJ1-2 TRBV6-5 - CASSPRGGVPYGYTF TGTGCCAGCAGTCCTCGGGGGGGAGTGCCGTATGGCTACACCTTC
once TRBJ2-5 TRBV5-5 - CASSTQTGSGETQYF TGTGCCAGCAGCACCCAGACGGGGTCTGGAGAGACCCAGTACTTC